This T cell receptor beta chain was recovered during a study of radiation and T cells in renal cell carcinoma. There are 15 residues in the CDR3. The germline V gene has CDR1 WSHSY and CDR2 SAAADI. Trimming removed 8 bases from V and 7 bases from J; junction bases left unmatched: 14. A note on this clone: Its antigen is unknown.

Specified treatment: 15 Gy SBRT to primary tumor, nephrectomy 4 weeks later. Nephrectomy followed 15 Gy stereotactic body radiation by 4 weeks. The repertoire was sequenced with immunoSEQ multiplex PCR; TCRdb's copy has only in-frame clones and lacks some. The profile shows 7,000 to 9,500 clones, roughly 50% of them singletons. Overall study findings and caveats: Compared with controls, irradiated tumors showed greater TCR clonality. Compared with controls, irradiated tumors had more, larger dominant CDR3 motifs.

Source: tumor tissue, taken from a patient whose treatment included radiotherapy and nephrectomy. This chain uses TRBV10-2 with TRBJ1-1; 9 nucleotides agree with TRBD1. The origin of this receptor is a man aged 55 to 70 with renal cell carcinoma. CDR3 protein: CASGEKDRGKVEAFF. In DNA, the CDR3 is TGCGCCAGCGGGGAAAAGGACAGGGGAAAAGTTGAAGCTTTCTTT.